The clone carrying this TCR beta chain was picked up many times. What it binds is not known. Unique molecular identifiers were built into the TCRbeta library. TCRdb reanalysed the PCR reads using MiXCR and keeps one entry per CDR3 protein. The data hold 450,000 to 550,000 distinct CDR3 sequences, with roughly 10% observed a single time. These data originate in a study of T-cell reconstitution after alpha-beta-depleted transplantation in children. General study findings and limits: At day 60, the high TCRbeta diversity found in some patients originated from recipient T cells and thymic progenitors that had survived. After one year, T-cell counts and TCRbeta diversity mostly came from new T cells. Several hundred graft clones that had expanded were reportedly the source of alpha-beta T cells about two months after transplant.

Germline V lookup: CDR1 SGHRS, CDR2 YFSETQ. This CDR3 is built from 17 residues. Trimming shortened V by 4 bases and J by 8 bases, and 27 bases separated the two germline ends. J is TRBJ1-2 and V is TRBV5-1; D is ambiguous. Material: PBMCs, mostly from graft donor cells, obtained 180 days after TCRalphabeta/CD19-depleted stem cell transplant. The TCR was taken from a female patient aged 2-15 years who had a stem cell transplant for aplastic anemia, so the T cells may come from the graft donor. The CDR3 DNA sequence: TGCGCCAGCAGCAAGACCAAAACTACAGCCCCTTTGGAGGGCTACACCTTC. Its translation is CASSKTKTTAPLEGYTF.